This TCR beta chain stems from a study of cytomegalovirus exposure and HLA in healthy donors. This CDR3 has 16 amino acids. Germline V gene data show CDR1 as WSHSY and CDR2 as SAAADI. The V end was cut by 2 bases, the J end by 0 bases, with 12 bases between. This clone was seen more than once but under ten times. Use of 60 Vbeta and 13 Jbeta primers characterized the PCR. The method was immunoSEQ multiplex PCR; TCRdb's version includes in-frame clones alone and lacks a portion of them. Of roughly 100,000 clones listed, roughly 13% are singletons. V is TRBV10-2 and J is TRBJ2-3; possibly TRBD1 for D (6 bases). Specimen: PBMCs. The receptor's source is a man aged 40-50 years in good health and CMV-seropositive. The CDR3 region has the DNA TGCGCCAGCAGTGAGCCCCTACAGGGAAGCACAGATACGCAGTATTTT. Protein sequence: CASSEPLQGSTDTQYF.